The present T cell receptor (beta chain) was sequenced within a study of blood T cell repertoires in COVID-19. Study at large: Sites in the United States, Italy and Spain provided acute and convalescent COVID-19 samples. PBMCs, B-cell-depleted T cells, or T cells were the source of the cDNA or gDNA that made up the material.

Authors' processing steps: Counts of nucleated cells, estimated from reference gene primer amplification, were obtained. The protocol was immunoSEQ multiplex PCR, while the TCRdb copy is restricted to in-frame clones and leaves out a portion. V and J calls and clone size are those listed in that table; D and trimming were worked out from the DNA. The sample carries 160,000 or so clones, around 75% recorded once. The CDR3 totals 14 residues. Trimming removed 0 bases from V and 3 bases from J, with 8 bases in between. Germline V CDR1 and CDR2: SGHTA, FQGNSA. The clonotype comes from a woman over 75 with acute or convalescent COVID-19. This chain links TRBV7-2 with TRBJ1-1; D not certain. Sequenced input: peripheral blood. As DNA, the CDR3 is TGTGCCAGCAGCTTAGCGACGGGGTACACTGAAGCTTTCTTT. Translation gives CASSLATGYTEAFF.